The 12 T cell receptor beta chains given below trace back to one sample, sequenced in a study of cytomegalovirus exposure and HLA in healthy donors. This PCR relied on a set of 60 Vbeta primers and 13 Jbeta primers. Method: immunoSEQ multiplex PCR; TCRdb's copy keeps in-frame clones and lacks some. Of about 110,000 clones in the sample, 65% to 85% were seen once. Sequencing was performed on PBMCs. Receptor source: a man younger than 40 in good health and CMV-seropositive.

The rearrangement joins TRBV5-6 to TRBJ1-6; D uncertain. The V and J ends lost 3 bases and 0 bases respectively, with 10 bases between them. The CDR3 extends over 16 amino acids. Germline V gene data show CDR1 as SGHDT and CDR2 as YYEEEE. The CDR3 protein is CASSSRQSSYNSPLHF. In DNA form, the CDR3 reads TGTGCCAGCAGCTCCCGACAAAGCTCCTATAATTCACCCCTCCACTTT.

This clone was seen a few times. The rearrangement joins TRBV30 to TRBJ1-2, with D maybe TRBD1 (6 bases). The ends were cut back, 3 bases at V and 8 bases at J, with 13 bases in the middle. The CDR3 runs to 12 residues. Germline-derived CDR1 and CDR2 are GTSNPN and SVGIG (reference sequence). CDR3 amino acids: CAWRKQGGGYTF. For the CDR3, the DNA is TGTGCCTGGAGAAAACAGGGTGGCGGCTACACCTTC.

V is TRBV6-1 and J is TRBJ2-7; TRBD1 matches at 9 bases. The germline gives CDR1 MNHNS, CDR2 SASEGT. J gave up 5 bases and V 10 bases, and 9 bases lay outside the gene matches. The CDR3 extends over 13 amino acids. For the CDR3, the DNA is TGTGCCACCAAAAGGACAGGGGTCGACGAGCAGTACTTC. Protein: CATKRTGVDEQYF.

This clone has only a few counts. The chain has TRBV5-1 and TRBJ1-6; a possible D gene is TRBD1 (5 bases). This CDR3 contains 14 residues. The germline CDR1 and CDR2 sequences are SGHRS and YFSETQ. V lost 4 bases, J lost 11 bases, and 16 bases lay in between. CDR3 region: CASSQGYPRAPLHF. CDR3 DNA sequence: TGCGCCAGCAGCCAGGGTTATCCTCGTGCACCCCTCCACTTT. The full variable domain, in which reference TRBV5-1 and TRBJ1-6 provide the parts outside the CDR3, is KAGVTQTPRYLIKTRGQQVTLSCSPISGHRSVSWYQQTPGQGLQFLFEYFSETQRNKGNFPGRFSGRQFSNSRSEMNVSTLELGDSALYLCASSQGYPRAPLHFGNGTRLTVT.

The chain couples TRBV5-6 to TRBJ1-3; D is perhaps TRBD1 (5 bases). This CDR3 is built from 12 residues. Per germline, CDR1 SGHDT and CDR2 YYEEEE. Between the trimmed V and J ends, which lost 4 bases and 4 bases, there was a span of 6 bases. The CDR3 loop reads CASSRTGNTIYF. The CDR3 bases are TGTGCCAGCAGCCGGACAGGAAACACCATATATTTT.

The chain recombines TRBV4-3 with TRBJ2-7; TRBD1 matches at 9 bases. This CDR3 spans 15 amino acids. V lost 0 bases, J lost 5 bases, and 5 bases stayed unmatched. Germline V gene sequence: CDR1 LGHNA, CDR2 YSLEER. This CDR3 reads CASSQDPDRGDEQYF. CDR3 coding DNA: TGCGCCAGCAGCCAAGATCCCGACAGGGGGGACGAGCAGTACTTC.

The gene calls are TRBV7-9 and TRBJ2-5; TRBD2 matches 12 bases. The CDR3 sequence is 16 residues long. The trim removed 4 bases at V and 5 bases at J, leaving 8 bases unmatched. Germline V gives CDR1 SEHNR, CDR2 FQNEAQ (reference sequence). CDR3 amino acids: CASSSTSGGPGETQYF. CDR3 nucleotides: TGTGCCAGCAGCTCAACTAGCGGGGGGCCGGGGGAGACCCAGTACTTC. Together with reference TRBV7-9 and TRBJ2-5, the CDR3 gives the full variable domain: DTGVSQNPRHKITKRGQNVTFRCDPISEHNRLYWYRQTLGQGPEFLTYFQNEAQLEKSRLLSDRFSAERPKGSFSTLEIQRTEQGDSAMYLCASSSTSGGPGETQYFGPGTRLLVL.

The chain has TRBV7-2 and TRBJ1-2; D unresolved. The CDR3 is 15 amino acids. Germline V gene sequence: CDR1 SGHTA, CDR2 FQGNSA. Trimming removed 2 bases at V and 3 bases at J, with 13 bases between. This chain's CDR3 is CASSLLEGGHYGYTF. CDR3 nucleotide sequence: TGTGCCAGCAGCTTATTAGAGGGAGGGCACTATGGCTACACCTTC.

DNA of the CDR3: TGCGCCAGCAGCCCGTACATACCAACTCTGGACAGGGTTGAGACCCAGTACTTC. Amino acid sequence: CASSPYIPTLDRVETQYF. This chain uses TRBV5-1 with TRBJ2-5, with 8 positions matching TRBD1. V lost 4 bases to trimming and J lost 5 bases; unmatched junction nucleotides: 19. Germline assignment: CDR1 SGHRS and CDR2 YFSETQ. The CDR3 has 18 residues.

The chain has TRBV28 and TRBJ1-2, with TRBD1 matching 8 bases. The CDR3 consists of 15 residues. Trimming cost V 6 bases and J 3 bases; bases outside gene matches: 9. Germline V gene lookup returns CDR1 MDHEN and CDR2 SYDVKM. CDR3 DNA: TGTGCCAGCAGCCATCAAGGACAGGGTGACTATGGCTACACCTTC. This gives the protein CASSHQGQGDYGYTF.

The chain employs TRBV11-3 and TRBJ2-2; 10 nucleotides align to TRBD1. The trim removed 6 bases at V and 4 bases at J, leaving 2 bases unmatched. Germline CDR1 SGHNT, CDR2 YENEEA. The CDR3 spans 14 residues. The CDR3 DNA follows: TGTGCCAGCAGTCGACAGGGGGCCACCGGGGAGCTGTTTTTT. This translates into CASSRQGATGELFF.

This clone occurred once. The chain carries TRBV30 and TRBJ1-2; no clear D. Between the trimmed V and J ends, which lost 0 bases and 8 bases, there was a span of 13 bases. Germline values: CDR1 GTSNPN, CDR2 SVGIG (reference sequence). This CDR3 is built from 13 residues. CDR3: CAWSVADYGGYTF. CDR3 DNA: TGTGCCTGGAGTGTAGCCGACTACGGCGGCTACACCTTC.